The clone carrying this TCR beta chain was detected many times. The CDR3 spans 15 residues. Germline V gives CDR1 SNHLY, CDR2 FYNNEI. The V gene end was trimmed by 3 bases and the J gene end by 9 bases; junction bases not matched to a gene: 8. These data belong to a study of T cells in Graves' hyperthyroidism and ophthalmopathy. For the study at large: It was at initial diagnosis, before any treatment, that peripheral blood was collected.

Absent ophthalmopathy progression within 18 months defined stable Graves' hyperthyroidism. Patients having uncontrolled infection, another autoimmune disease, pregnancy or lactation were not included. The source of the PBMCs was around 10 ml of fresh peripheral blood. The source material, RNA transcripts, was used to amplify TCR beta CDR3 regions. The HTBI primer set was used in a first-round RT-PCR of the TCR CDR3. Using its own MiXCR run on the multiplex PCR reads, TCRdb lists one record per CDR3 protein. The table includes about 320,000 distinct CDR3 sequences, around a sixth detected once. The chain recombines TRBV2 with TRBJ2-1, with 10 nucleotides matching TRBD2. This clonotype was sampled from a man aged 30 to 39 with Graves' hyperthyroidism. Specimen: blood. The DNA for the CDR3 is TGTGCCAGCAGTGAGAGGGCTAGCGGGAGAGTTGAGCAGTTCTTC. Residues: CASSERASGRVEQFF.